Each of the 25 T cell receptor beta chains below was sequenced from the same sample in a study of shared clonotypes between healthy human individuals. The protocol was immunoSEQ multiplex PCR, while the TCRdb copy is restricted to in-frame clones and leaves out a portion. The sample shows more than 2,000,000 clones, more than 90% of them seen only once. The sample was naive CD4+ T cells sorted from blood. Stated subset: CD45RA+ positively selected. These receptors came from a man younger than 35 in good health.

The rearrangement uses TRBV7-9 and TRBJ1-2; a weak D match, TRBD1 (6 bases). V lost 7 bases and J lost 8, with 23 bases in between. Per the germline V gene, CDR1 is SEHNR and CDR2 is FQNEAQ (reference sequence). The CDR3 covers 15 residues. The CDR3 DNA reads TGTGCCAGCACCCCCGCCCCGGGGGCCAGGTCGGGCTACACCTTC. It specifies CASTPAPGARSGYTF.

Worth noting for this clone: Other nucleotide sequences in the sample specify the same CDR3. The rearrangement uses TRBV19 and TRBJ1-1; perhaps TRBD1 as D (5 bases). The length of the CDR3 is 13 residues. V gave up 4 bases and J gave up 1 base, with 7 bases separating them. Germline V gene data show CDR1 as LNHDA and CDR2 as SQIVND (reference sequence). CDR3 amino acids: CASSTQGNTEAFF. CDR3 sequence (DNA): TGTGCCAGTAGTACCCAGGGGAACACTGAAGCTTTCTTT. Variable domain in full (rest from reference TRBV19 and TRBJ1-1): DGGITQSPKYLFRKEGQNVTLSCEQNLNHDAMYWYRQDPGQGLRLIYYSQIVNDFQKGDIAEGYSVSREKKESFPLTVTSAQKNPTAFYLCASSTQGNTEAFFGQGTRLTVV.

The gene calls are TRBV25-1 and TRBJ2-3, with no clear D. Looked up from germline, CDR1 is MGHDK and CDR2 is SYGVNS. The CDR3 runs to 14 residues. The ends were cut back, 0 bases at V and 4 bases at J, with 8 bases in the middle. The CDR3 is CASSEYNLADTQYF. The CDR3 nucleotides read TGTGCCAGCAGTGAATACAACCTGGCAGATACGCAGTATTTT.

The gene calls are TRBV6-5 and TRBJ2-7, with 10 positions matching TRBD2. This CDR3 spans 16 amino acids. The ends lost 4 bases at V and 0 bases at J; junction bases unmatched: 6. CDR1 is MNHEY, CDR2 SVGAGI, per germline. CDR3 DNA sequence: TGTGCCAGCAGTTTTCAACTAGCGGGGAGCTCCTACGAGCAGTACTTC. This translates into CASSFQLAGSSYEQYF.

V is TRBV6-5 and J is TRBJ2-2; 10 bases are shared with TRBD2. Germline values: CDR1 MNHEY, CDR2 SVGAGI. The V and J ends lost 6 bases and 11 bases, in that order; junction bases with no gene match: 9. The CDR3 covers 14 residues. This CDR3 is CASRLGLAASELFF. Written as DNA, the CDR3 is TGTGCCAGCAGATTAGGACTAGCGGCTTCCGAGCTGTTTTTT.

The chain recombines TRBV5-1 with TRBJ1-5, with a tentative D call TRBD1 (6 bases). V was clipped by 0 bases and J by 4 bases, with 11 bases between them. CDR3 size: 15 residues. CDR1 is SGHRS, CDR2 YFSETQ, per germline. The CDR3 is CASSLEGGINQPQHF. The CDR3 nucleotides are TGCGCCAGCAGCTTGGAAGGGGGAATTAATCAGCCCCAGCATTTT.

In its sample, this clone was seen a few times. Other DNA sequences in the sample encode the same CDR3. The CDR3 DNA sequence: TGTGCCAGTTCTCGTAGCAATCAGCCCCAGCATTTT. As protein: CASSRSNQPQHF. This chain links TRBV19 with TRBJ1-5; D is uncertain. The CDR3 has 12 amino acids. Germline V gene lookup returns CDR1 LNHDA and CDR2 SQIVND (reference sequence). V gave up 8 bases and J gave up 0 bases, with 5 bases separating them.

This rearrangement joins TRBV20-1 to TRBJ1-2, with unresolved D. The ends were cut back, 5 bases at V and 8 bases at J, with 12 bases in the middle. Germline assignment: CDR1 DFQATT and CDR2 SNEGSKA (reference sequence). The CDR3 is 11 amino acids. CDR3: CSAPHNSGYTF. The CDR3 DNA reads as TGCAGTGCTCCTCATAACTCGGGCTACACCTTC.

The chain couples TRBV6-6 to TRBJ1-5, with TRBD1 matching over 7 bases. The ends lost 2 bases at V and 5 bases at J; junction bases unmatched: 3. Germline V CDR1 and CDR2: MNHNY, SVGAGI (reference sequence). The CDR3 is 14 amino acids. The CDR3 sequence: CASSYTTGDQPQHF. The CDR3 DNA sequence: TGTGCCAGCAGTTACACAACAGGGGATCAGCCCCAGCATTTT.

V gene TRBV6-4 combines with J gene TRBJ1-3; D gene ambiguous. V dropped 8 bases and J dropped 0 bases, with 11 bases sitting between them. There are 14 residues in the CDR3. Germline V gene sequence: CDR1 MRHNA, CDR2 SNTAGT. CDR3 region: CASPRMNSGNTIYF. The CDR3 coding sequence is TGTGCCAGCCCCCGTATGAACTCTGGAAACACCATATATTTT.

The chain couples TRBV6-1 to TRBJ1-3; D is perhaps TRBD1 (5 bases). Germline CDR1 and CDR2: MNHNS and SASEGT. The CDR3 is 13 residues long. Between the trimmed V and J ends, which lost 6 bases and 3 bases, there was a span of 9 bases. The CDR3 DNA reads TGTGCCAGCAGCCTAGGGGTTGGAAACACCATATATTTT. This codes for CASSLGVGNTIYF.

The rearrangement joins TRBV30 to TRBJ2-3; 7 bases line up with TRBD2. The CDR3 has 15 amino acids. Germline trimming cut 4 bases from V and 2 bases from J; bases unmatched to any gene: 9. Germline V gene data show CDR1 as GTSNPN and CDR2 as SVGIG (reference sequence). The DNA for the CDR3 is TGTGCCTGGAATGGACTAGTCCAGATCACAGATACGCAGTATTTT. Residues: CAWNGLVQITDTQYF.

J is TRBJ2-3 and V is TRBV29-1; TRBD1 matches at 8 bases. The germline CDR1 and CDR2 sequences are SQVTM and ANQGSEA. CDR3 length: 15 residues. Trimming took 7 bases from V and 2 from J; bases not matched to a gene: 11. The CDR3 protein is CSGAPRTGTTDTQYF. The CDR3 DNA reads TGCAGCGGTGCGCCCCGGACAGGGACCACAGATACGCAGTATTTT.

The gene calls are TRBV18 and TRBJ1-1; 12 nucleotides agree with TRBD1. The trim removed 6 bases at V and 4 bases at J, leaving 9 bases unmatched. There are 16 residues in the CDR3. Germline CDR1 KGHSH, CDR2 LQKENI. This CDR3 reads CASSAGTGGRSTEAFF. As DNA, the CDR3 is TGTGCCAGCTCGGCCGGGACAGGGGGCCGGAGCACTGAAGCTTTCTTT.

The chain joins TRBV6-1 to TRBJ2-3, with TRBD2 as a possible D gene (6 bases). Germline CDR1 reads MNHNS; CDR2 reads SASEGT. Deletions cut 7 bases from V and 0 bases from J, with 14 bases between. This CDR3 comprises 15 residues. The CDR3 sequence is CASTPTGGSTDTQYF. The DNA of the CDR3 is TGTGCCAGCACCCCGACCGGGGGTAGCACAGATACGCAGTATTTT.

The genes are TRBV7-9 and TRBJ2-2, with D tentatively TRBD2 (5 bases). Trimming removed 6 bases from V and 4 bases from J, with 15 bases in between. Per the germline V gene, CDR1 is SEHNR and CDR2 is FQNEAQ (reference sequence). The CDR3 sequence is 15 residues long. This chain's CDR3 is CASSLLGSGTGELFF. In DNA form, the CDR3 reads TGTGCCAGCAGTTTACTAGGCTCGGGCACCGGGGAGCTGTTTTTT.

The chain has TRBV7-9 and TRBJ2-1, with D perhaps TRBD2 (5 bases). V was clipped by 4 bases and J by 0 bases, with 19 bases between them. The CDR3 sequence is 18 residues long. In germline, CDR1 is SEHNR, CDR2 FQNEAQ (reference sequence). DNA for the CDR3: TGTGCCAGCAGCTCCACAACCAGGACGGGGAGCTCCTACAATGAGCAGTTCTTC. Protein sequence: CASSSTTRTGSSYNEQFF.

For this clone: The sample contains more than one DNA sequence encoding this CDR3. The rearrangement joins TRBV18 to TRBJ2-5; perhaps TRBD2 as D (6 bases). The germline V gene has CDR1 KGHSH and CDR2 LQKENI. V lost 3 bases to trimming and J lost 2 bases, with 7 bases between them. CDR3 size: 13 residues. CDR3 sequence (DNA): TGTGCCAGCTCACCGGGACTTCAAGAGACCCAGTACTTC. It is translated as CASSPGLQETQYF.

The chain recombines TRBV4-1 with TRBJ1-3; no clear D. Looked up from germline, CDR1 is MGHRA and CDR2 is YSYEKL. Trimming removed 0 bases from V and 13 bases from J, with 13 bases in between. This CDR3 is 13 amino acids long. CDR3 in DNA: TGCGCCAGCAGCCAAGAGACGAGGCTGGGGATATATTTT. Translation gives CASSQETRLGIYF.

This clone appeared a single time. V is TRBV11-2 and J is TRBJ2-5; D may correspond to TRBD1 or TRBD2 (5 bases each). Deletions cut 3 bases from V and 1 base from J, with 9 bases between. Per germline, CDR1 SGHAT and CDR2 FQNNGV. This CDR3 region has 14 residues. CDR3 sequence: CASSLGVVQETQYF. The CDR3 nucleotides are TGTGCCAGCAGCTTGGGGGTAGTCCAAGAGACCCAGTACTTC.

The V gene is TRBV28, the J gene TRBJ2-6; no reliable D call. Germline V gene lookup returns CDR1 MDHEN and CDR2 SYDVKM. V dropped 5 bases and J dropped 0 bases, with 5 bases sitting between them. The CDR3 has 14 residues. The CDR3 reads CASSPGSGANVLTF. CDR3 DNA sequence: TGTGCCAGCAGTCCCGGCTCTGGGGCCAACGTCCTGACTTTC.

The V gene is TRBV19, the J gene TRBJ2-2; D is perhaps TRBD1 (6 bases). CDR1 and CDR2 (germline): LNHDA, SQIVND (reference sequence). Trimming took off 11 bases at V and 5 bases at J, with 12 bases between the two ends. The CDR3 covers 12 residues. The CDR3 here is CAGGRSTGELFF. DNA for the CDR3: TGTGCCGGGGGCCGTTCGACCGGGGAGCTGTTTTTT.

As DNA, the CDR3 is TGCGCCAGCAGTGATTACGGGGGGATTTCCTACAATGAGCAGTTCTTC. This encodes CASSDYGGISYNEQFF. The V and J genes are TRBV10-2 and TRBJ2-1; 7 nucleotides align to TRBD2. In germline, CDR1 is WSHSY, CDR2 SAAADI. The CDR3 totals 16 residues. J was trimmed by 1 base and V by 3 bases; bases with no gene match: 6.

V is TRBV6-6 and J is TRBJ2-7; D perhaps matches TRBD2 (5 bases). The CDR3 is 15 residues long. The germline V gene encodes CDR1 MNHNY and CDR2 SVGAGI (reference sequence). The V and J ends lost 2 bases and 2 bases respectively, with 13 bases between them. The CDR3 is CASSYNRGSAYEQYF. The CDR3 DNA reads TGTGCCAGCAGTTACAATCGGGGTTCGGCCTACGAGCAGTACTTC.

This clone has just a few counts. The chain combines TRBV7-9 with TRBJ1-4; D not resolved. This CDR3 has 14 residues. CDR1 is SEHNR, CDR2 FQNEAQ, per germline (reference sequence). The germline V and J ends were trimmed by 5 bases and 7 bases, with 14 bases remaining between them. CDR3 DNA: TGTGCCAGCAGCCTCCTCTGGGGAGGTGAAAAACTGTTTTTT. Translated, it gives CASSLLWGGEKLFF. Based on the CDR3 plus reference TRBV7-9 and TRBJ1-4, the full variable domain is DTGVSQNPRHKITKRGQNVTFRCDPISEHNRLYWYRQTLGQGPEFLTYFQNEAQLEKSRLLSDRFSAERPKGSFSTLEIQRTEQGDSAMYLCASSLLWGGEKLFFGSGTQLSVL.